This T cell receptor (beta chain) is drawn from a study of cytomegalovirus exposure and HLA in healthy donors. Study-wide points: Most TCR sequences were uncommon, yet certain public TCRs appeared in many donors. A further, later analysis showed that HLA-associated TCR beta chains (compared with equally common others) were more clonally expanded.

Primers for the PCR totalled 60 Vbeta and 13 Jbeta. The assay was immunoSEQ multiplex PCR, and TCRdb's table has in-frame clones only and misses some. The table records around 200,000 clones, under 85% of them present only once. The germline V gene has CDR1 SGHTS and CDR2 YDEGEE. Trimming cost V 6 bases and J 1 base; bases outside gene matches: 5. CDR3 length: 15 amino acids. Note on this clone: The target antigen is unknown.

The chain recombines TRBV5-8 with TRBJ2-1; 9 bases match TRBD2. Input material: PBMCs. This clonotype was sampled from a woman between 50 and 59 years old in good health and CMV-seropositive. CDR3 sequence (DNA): TGTGCCAGCACCTTAGCGGGGGCGTCCTACAATGAGCAGTTCTTC. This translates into CASTLAGASYNEQFF. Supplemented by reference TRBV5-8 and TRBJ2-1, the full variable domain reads EAGVTQSPTHLIKTRGQQATLRCSPISGHTSVYWYQQALGLGLQFLLWYDEGEERNRGNFPPRFSGRQFPNYSSELNVNALELEDSALYLCASTLAGASYNEQFFGPGTRLTVL.